The 26 T cell receptor beta chains below all came from one sample that was sequenced in a study of identical twins. TCRdb reprocessed the 5' RACE reads with MiXCR, giving one entry per CDR3 protein. The sample consists of roughly 240,000 distinct CDR3 sequences, 6% to 8% of them appearing once. These data were also reused for a study on yellow fever vaccine responses in identical twins.

Sequences were obtained from CD8+ T cells sorted from blood. These receptors all stem from a woman aged 18 to 35 in good health.

This clonotype has more than one count but fewer than ten. The V gene is TRBV12-3 or TRBV12-4, the J gene TRBJ2-7; no clear D gene. V was trimmed by 3 bases and J by 4 bases, leaving 16 bases between them. This CDR3 has 15 residues. The CDR3, as DNA: TGTGCCAGCAGTTTTGGTGGGTCCCCTACGTACGAGCAGTACGTC. The encoded protein is CASSFGGSPTYEQYV.

About this clonotype: It may be a read error: a sequence one base away is much more abundant. The chain is built from TRBV27 and TRBJ2-1; no definite D call. Trimming shortened V by 7 bases and J by 6 bases, and 10 bases separated the two germline ends. From germline, CDR1 is MNHEY and CDR2 SMNVEV (reference sequence). The CDR3 spans 12 residues. CDR3 loop: CASKDIPNEQFF. The CDR3, as DNA: TGTGCCAGCAAAGATATCCCCAATGAGCAGTTCTTC.

V and J are TRBV20-1 and TRBJ1-1; D is undetermined. This CDR3 contains 12 residues. Germline loops: CDR1 DFQATT, CDR2 SNEGSKA (reference sequence). The germline V and J ends were trimmed by 2 bases and 4 bases, with 8 bases remaining between them. CDR3 amino acids: CSARLWSTEAFF. The CDR3 DNA is TGCAGTGCTAGATTATGGAGCACTGAAGCTTTCTTT.

The V and J genes are TRBV20-1 and TRBJ2-7, with no clear D. This CDR3 comprises 14 residues. CDR1 DFQATT and CDR2 SNEGSKA come from the germline V gene (reference sequence). Trimming shortened V by 0 bases and J by 4 bases, and 13 bases separated the two germline ends. DNA of the CDR3: TGCAGTGCTAGAGATCTGATTGGTCTGTACGAGCAGTACGTC. Amino acid sequence: CSARDLIGLYEQYV.

In this sample, this clonotype turned up many times. The chain couples TRBV14 to TRBJ2-7, with TRBD2 matching over 8 bases. CDR1 and CDR2 (germline): SGHDN, FVKESK. Losses at the gene ends were 1 base for V and 4 bases for J; bases not matched to a gene: 6. The CDR3 contains 15 residues. The CDR3 DNA sequence: TGTGCCAGCAGCCAAGCAACTAGCGGCTATTACGAGCAGTACTTC. Amino acids: CASSQATSGYYEQYF.

V is TRBV27 and J is TRBJ2-1; 10 bases agree with TRBD1. The CDR3 is made up of 16 amino acids. Germline V gives CDR1 MNHEY, CDR2 SMNVEV (reference sequence). The V segment lost 0 bases and the J segment 2 bases; nucleotides outside the gene matches: 1. CDR3 residues: CASSLSGQGAYNEQFF. The CDR3, as DNA: TGTGCCAGCAGTTTATCTGGACAGGGGGCCTACAATGAGCAGTTCTTC.

This clonotype was observed many times. CDR3 residues: CASRLGSGNNQPQHF. CDR3 coding DNA: TGTGCCAGCAGACTAGGGAGTGGGAACAATCAGCCCCAGCATTTT. The chain uses TRBV7-8 and TRBJ1-5; D remains ambiguous. The ends were cut back, 6 bases at V and 3 bases at J, with 15 bases in the middle. CDR3 length: 15 residues. CDR1 and CDR2 from the germline V gene are SGHVS and FQNEAQ.

This clonotype was picked up many times. The chain joins TRBV12-5 to TRBJ1-4; D remains unclear. In germline, CDR1 is LGHNT, CDR2 FRNRAP. The CDR3 is 16 residues long. V was cut by 1 base and J by 8 bases, with 17 bases left in between. The CDR3 is CASGLEPSGLGEKLFF. CDR3 coding DNA: TGTGCTAGTGGTTTGGAACCCTCGGGATTGGGCGAAAAACTGTTTTTT.

This clonotype turned up a few times. CDR3 sequence: CSARDMLAGGKNIQYF. The CDR3 region has the DNA TGCAGTGCTAGAGATATGCTAGCGGGAGGAAAAAACATTCAGTACTTC. V is TRBV20-1 and J is TRBJ2-4, with 11 nucleotides matching TRBD2. Germline V gives CDR1 DFQATT, CDR2 SNEGSKA (reference sequence). Trimming at V came to 0 bases and at J to 4 bases, leaving 5 bases not matched to a gene. The CDR3 consists of 16 residues.

This chain uses TRBV20-1 with TRBJ2-7; D gene unclear. The CDR3 is 12 amino acids. Trimming shortened V by 0 bases and J by 5 bases, and 8 bases separated the two germline ends. Per the germline V gene, CDR1 is DFQATT and CDR2 is SNEGSKA (reference sequence). As DNA, the CDR3 is TGCAGTGCTAGAGATCCCCCCCACGAGCAGTACGTC. It specifies CSARDPPHEQYV.

CDR3 in DNA: TGTGCCAGCAGTACCAGGGGGACGTCTCAAGAGACCCAGTACTTC. Its protein product is CASSTRGTSQETQYF. This sequence joins TRBV27 and TRBJ2-5; TRBD1 matches 7 bases. This CDR3 spans 15 amino acids. V was pared by 5 bases and J by 2 bases, with 8 bases of the junction left unmatched. Germline CDR1 is MNHEY and CDR2 is SMNVEV (reference sequence).

In this sample, this clonotype turned up many times. V gene TRBV11-2 combines with J gene TRBJ2-3; 11 bases map to TRBD2. The CDR3 sequence is 15 residues long. The J segment lost 5 bases and the V segment lost 6 bases, leaving 7 bases of the junction unmatched. Germline lookup yields CDR1 SGHAT and CDR2 FQNNGV. CDR3 nucleotide sequence: TGTGCCAGCAGTCATAGCGGGGGGGCTGGAGATACGCAGTATTTT. Translated, it gives CASSHSGGAGDTQYF.

This clonotype has more than one count but fewer than ten. The chain employs TRBV6-1 and TRBJ2-7; 8 bases are a match to TRBD2. This CDR3 has 15 amino acids. V lost 1 base, J lost 0 bases, and 2 bases stayed unmatched. The germline gives CDR1 MNHNS, CDR2 SASEGT. CDR3 nucleotide sequence: TGTGCCAGCAGTGAAGGGCTAGCGGGCTCCTACGAGCAGTACGTC. Amino acids: CASSEGLAGSYEQYV.

This clonotype appeared a few times. The CDR3 bases are TGCAGTGCTGGGTCCCCAGCCTACGAGCAGTACGTC. It specifies CSAGSPAYEQYV. The chain carries TRBV20-1 and TRBJ2-7; D is unclear. Germline CDR1 reads DFQATT; CDR2 reads SNEGSKA (reference sequence). Trimming removed 5 bases at V and 2 bases at J, with 10 bases between. The CDR3 totals 12 residues.

In the case of this clonotype: A read error is possible here, since a much larger clone lies one base away. The rearrangement uses TRBV20-1 and TRBJ2-1; D gene uncertain. The CDR3 sequence is 13 residues long. CDR1 is DFQATT, CDR2 SNEGSKA, per germline (reference sequence). The CDR3 protein is CCAHPINYNEQFF. For the CDR3, the DNA is TGCTGTGCCCATCCTATTAACTACAATGAGCAGTTCTTC.

This clonotype came up a few times. The chain recombines TRBV27 with TRBJ1-2, with TRBD1 identical over 8 bases. V lost 3 bases to trimming and J lost 2 bases; unmatched junction nucleotides: 2. CDR3 length equals 14 residues. Germline V lookup: CDR1 MNHEY, CDR2 SMNVEV (reference sequence). CDR3 sequence: CASSFQGANYGYTF. CDR3 sequence (DNA): TGTGCCAGCAGTTTCCAGGGGGCCAACTATGGCTACACCTTC.

This clonotype was detected ten times or more. The chain uses TRBV10-3 and TRBJ2-7; perhaps TRBD2 as D (5 bases). Trimming removed 0 bases at V and 1 base at J, with 10 bases between. The CDR3 is 15 amino acids. Germline V lookup: CDR1 ENHRY, CDR2 SYGVKD. CDR3 sequence reads: CAISESGVGSYEQYV. The CDR3 DNA reads as TGTGCCATCAGTGAGTCGGGAGTGGGTTCCTACGAGCAGTACGTC.

This clonotype was observed a handful of times. CDR3 bases: TGTGCCAGCAGCTCGACCGCGTCGGGGTCCTACAATGAGCAGTTCTTC. It specifies CASSSTASGSYNEQFF. The rearrangement joins TRBV5-5 to TRBJ2-1; TRBD2 might be the D (5 bases). Germline CDR1 is SGHKS and CDR2 is YYEKEE (reference sequence). V was trimmed by 3 bases and J by 1 base, leaving 14 bases between them. The CDR3 has 16 amino acids.

This clonotype was picked up a small number of times. The rearrangement joins TRBV3-1 to TRBJ1-6; D might be TRBD1 (6 bases). V lost 0 bases and J lost 3, with 9 bases in between. The germline gives CDR1 LGHDT, CDR2 YNNKEL (reference sequence). The CDR3 is made up of 16 amino acids. The CDR3 nucleotides are TGTGCCAGCAGCCAAGAAGGAGGGGGCTATAATTCACCCCTCCACTTT. This gives the protein CASSQEGGGYNSPLHF.

This clonotype occurred a few times. The chain has TRBV20-1 and TRBJ2-5; D gene ambiguous. Germline V gives CDR1 DFQATT, CDR2 SNEGSKA (reference sequence). V was trimmed by 6 bases and J by 5 bases, leaving 19 bases between them. This CDR3 has 14 amino acids. CDR3 nucleotide sequence: TGCAGTGCCTCCCCCATATGGGAAACTGAGACCCAGTACTTC. Its translation is CSASPIWETETQYF.

At least ten counts were recorded for this clonotype. The gene calls are TRBV5-1 and TRBJ2-7, with TRBD1 identical over 7 bases. V shed 2 bases and J 3 bases; nucleotides not matched to a gene: 5. The germline gives CDR1 SGHRS, CDR2 YFSETQ. CDR3 size: 14 residues. The CDR3 nucleotides read TGCGCCAGCAGCTTCACAGGGGTGAGCTACGAGCAGTACTTC. It specifies CASSFTGVSYEQYF.

This chain links TRBV12-3 or TRBV12-4 with TRBJ2-7; maybe TRBD1 (6 bases). CDR3 length equals 15 residues. The germline V and J ends were trimmed by 5 bases and 7 bases, with 21 bases remaining between them. The CDR3 reads CASSPRDIREMEQYF. The CDR3 DNA reads as TGTGCCAGCAGTCCCCGGGACATCCGTGAAATGGAGCAGTACTTC.

This clonotype appeared many times. The CDR3 region has the DNA TGTGCCAGCAGTTTTCTCCCAGAGAATGGCTACACCTTC. It specifies CASSFLPENGYTF. The V gene is TRBV6-5, the J gene TRBJ1-2, with unresolved D. V dropped 4 bases and J dropped 6 bases, with 12 bases sitting between them. The CDR3 contains 13 residues. Germline values: CDR1 MNHEY, CDR2 SVGAGI.

V and J are TRBV6-5 and TRBJ2-5; D possibly corresponds to TRBD1 (6 bases). Germline values: CDR1 MNHEY, CDR2 SVGAGI. There are 15 residues in the CDR3. V lost 6 bases, J lost 2 bases, and 16 bases lay in between. CDR3 region: CASRYLGQPQETQYF. DNA for the CDR3: TGTGCCAGCAGGTACCTAGGACAGCCGCAAGAGACCCAGTACTTC.

In its sample, this clonotype was seen many times. V gene TRBV7-9 combines with J gene TRBJ2-7; a possible D gene is TRBD1 (6 bases). The CDR3 loop spans 14 amino acids. Trimming left V 5 bases short and J 3 bases short, with 14 bases between. CDR1 and CDR2 from the germline V gene are SEHNR and FQNEAQ (reference sequence). CDR3 amino acids: CASSVQGFDYEQYF. The CDR3, as DNA: TGTGCCAGCAGCGTACAGGGTTTCGACTACGAGCAGTACTTC.

The J gene is TRBJ2-7, the V gene TRBV28; D may be TRBD2 (6 bases). V was trimmed by 7 bases and J by 7 bases, leaving 14 bases between them. Germline CDR1 and CDR2: MDHEN and SYDVKM. The CDR3 has 12 residues. CDR3 sequence: CASNSPAGEQYF. DNA of the CDR3: TGTGCCAGCAACTCCCCTGCGGGGGAGCAGTACTTC.